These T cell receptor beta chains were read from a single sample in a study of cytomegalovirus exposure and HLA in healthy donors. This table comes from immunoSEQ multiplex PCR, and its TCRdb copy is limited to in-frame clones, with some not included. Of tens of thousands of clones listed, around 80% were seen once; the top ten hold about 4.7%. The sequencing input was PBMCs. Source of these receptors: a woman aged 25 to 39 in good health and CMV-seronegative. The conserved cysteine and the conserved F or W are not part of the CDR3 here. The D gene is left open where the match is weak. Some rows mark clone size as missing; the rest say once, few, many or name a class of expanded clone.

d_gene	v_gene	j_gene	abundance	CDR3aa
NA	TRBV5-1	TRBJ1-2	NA	ASSFKGDYGYT
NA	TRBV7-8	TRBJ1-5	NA	ASRGGLGNQPQH
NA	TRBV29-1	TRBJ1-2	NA	SVEGQGKGYT
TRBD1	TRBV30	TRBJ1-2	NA	AWSGQGYITGYT
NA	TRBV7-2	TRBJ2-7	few	ASSFGGSYEQY
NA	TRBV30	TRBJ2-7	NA	AWSKGDYYEQY
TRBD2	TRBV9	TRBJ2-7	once	ASSVGGGGSYEQY
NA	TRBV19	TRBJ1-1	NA	ASSSQGNTEAF
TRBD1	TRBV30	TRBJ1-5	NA	AWSGQDNQPQH
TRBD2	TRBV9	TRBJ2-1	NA	ASSAFGTSLGYEQF
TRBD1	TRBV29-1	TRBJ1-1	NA	SVGTANTEAF
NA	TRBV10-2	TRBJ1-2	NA	ASSEYLDSSGYT
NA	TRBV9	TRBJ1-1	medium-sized	ASSVEGGTEAF
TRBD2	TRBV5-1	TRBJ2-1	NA	ASSWSGGGSSYNEQF
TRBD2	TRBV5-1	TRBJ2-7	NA	ASSLVSGVNEQY
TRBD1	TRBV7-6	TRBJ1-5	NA	ASSLLTGGNQPQH
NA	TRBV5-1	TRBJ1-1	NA	ASSLSTIRNTEAF
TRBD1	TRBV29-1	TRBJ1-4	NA	SVEGLGAGGRVGEKLF
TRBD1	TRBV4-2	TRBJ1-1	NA	ASSQAPVTGGLLAF
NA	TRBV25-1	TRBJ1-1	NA	ASSGSGSMNTEAF
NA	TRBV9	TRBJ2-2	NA	ASSVGGSRTGELF
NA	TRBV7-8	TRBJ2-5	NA	ASSPRTLQETQY
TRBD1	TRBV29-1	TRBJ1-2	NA	SARDRGHGYT
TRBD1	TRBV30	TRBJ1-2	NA	AWWQPGGAFDYGYT
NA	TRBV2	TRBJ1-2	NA	ASGERRTSNYGYT
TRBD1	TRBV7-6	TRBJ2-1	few	ASSLMGQSYNEQF
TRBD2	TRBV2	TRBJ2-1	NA	ASSTHSGGAYNEQF
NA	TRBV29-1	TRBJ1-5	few	SAQGGFNQPQH
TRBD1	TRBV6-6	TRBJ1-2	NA	ASRDRGRGYT
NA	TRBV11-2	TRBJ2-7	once	ASSTTGEQY
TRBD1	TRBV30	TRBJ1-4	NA	AWSAGQGNEKLF
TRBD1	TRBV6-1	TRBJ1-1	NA	ASSQGQLNTEAF